This record covers a single TCR beta chain. The antigen remains unidentified. The CDR3 consists of 13 residues. Deletions cut 7 bases from V and 2 bases from J, with 12 bases between. Germline V gene data show CDR1 as MNHEY and CDR2 as SVGAGI. Libraries were prepared by immunoSEQ multiplex PCR; TCRdb keeps only in-frame clonotypes and omits some of them. The data show roughly 2,500,000 clones, with 93% seen just once and roughly 0.36% held by the top ten. This specimen belongs to a study of shared clonotypes between healthy human individuals. Overall study context: Three plates each covered CD4 naive and memory; CD8 naive two, CD8 memory one. Findings and limits, study-wide: Generation of non-shared clonotypes was less probable than generation of clonotypes shared by all four donors. Memory subsets generally showed smaller estimated richness than naive subsets did.

The study separated CD4+ cells into CD45RA+ naive and CD45RA-negative memory subsets. The sequencing input was naive CD4+ T cells from PBMCs. Subset indicated: CD45RA+ positively selected. The clonotype originates from a man aged 18 to 29 in good health. Some clones in this sample may be carry-over from other donors' samples. The chain is built from TRBV6-5 and TRBJ2-7; tentatively, D is TRBD2 (6 bases). The CDR3 DNA is TGTGCCAGCATGAGGCGGGAAACCTACGAGCAGTACTTC. This sequence encodes CASMRRETYEQYF.